This T cell receptor (beta chain) was recovered during a study of cytomegalovirus exposure and HLA in healthy donors. Findings of the study overall: Highest at DRB1 and lowest at HLA-C, TCR association rates differed among HLA loci in a later analysis. In terms of immune exposure information, only CMV serostatus was available.

The PCR employed 60 Vbeta primers together with 13 Jbeta primers. Some clones are missing from TCRdb's copy, which holds only in-frame ones; the method was immunoSEQ multiplex PCR. The sample includes 200,000 to 250,000 clones, around four fifths of them seen just once. Comments on this clone: Antigen unknown.

The CDR3 spans 12 residues. Trimming stripped 0 bases from V and 6 bases from J, with 8 bases between. Germline CDR1 GTSNPN, CDR2 SVGIG (reference sequence). The sequenced material came from PBMCs. The gene calls are TRBV30 and TRBJ1-2; no clear D gene. The TCR comes from a boy between 10 and 17 years old in good health and CMV-seronegative. CDR3 protein: CAWSVLLDGYTF. The CDR3 nucleotides are TGTGCCTGGAGTGTACTCCTGGATGGCTACACCTTC.